What follows are 26 T cell receptor beta chains derived from one specimen sequenced in a study of cytotoxic CD8 clonotypes in ibrutinib-treated CLL. Clones were read by immunoSEQ multiplex PCR, and TCRdb kept only the in-frame ones, dropping some. The repertoire includes around 150,000 clones, about 88% of them detected once, and approximately 2.9% sits in the top ten. The sample in question was PBMCs, obtained at disease progression, from a patient treated with ibrutinib. The receptors were gathered from a human donor with chronic lymphocytic leukemia.

The chain uses TRBV29-1 and TRBJ2-1; unclear D gene. The CDR3 has 13 residues. Germline assignment: CDR1 SQVTM and CDR2 ANQGSEA. V was clipped by 4 bases and J by 8 bases, with 15 bases between them. CDR3 nucleotide sequence: TGCAGCGTTGTAGGGCTCGGATGGGATGAGCAGTTCTTC. It codes for CSVVGLGWDEQFF.

The rearrangement joins TRBV6-1 to TRBJ1-4, with 7 bases lining up with TRBD1. V gave up 3 bases and J gave up 7 bases; unmatched junction bases: 11. There are 16 residues in the CDR3. The germline V gene encodes CDR1 MNHNS and CDR2 SASEGT. The CDR3 DNA reads TGTGCCAGCAGTGATCTACCAGGGGGTTACCCTGAAAAACTGTTTTTT. Protein: CASSDLPGGYPEKLFF.

This chain links TRBV28 with TRBJ2-3, with D possibly being TRBD1 (6 bases). Germline V lookup: CDR1 MDHEN, CDR2 SYDVKM. The ends were cut back, 5 bases at V and 6 bases at J, with 15 bases in the middle. This CDR3 contains 14 residues. The CDR3 region is CASSRTDLGDTQYF. DNA for the CDR3: TGTGCCAGCAGTCGGACAGACTTGGGCGATACGCAGTATTTT.

The chain employs TRBV2 and TRBJ1-5; D not certain. Trimming cost V 1 base and J 1 base, with 5 bases left between them. CDR1 and CDR2 from the germline V gene are SNHLY and FYNNEI. This CDR3 has 14 residues. The CDR3: CASSEGLSNQPQHF. Written as DNA, the CDR3 is TGTGCCAGCAGTGAAGGTCTAAGCAATCAGCCCCAGCATTTT.

V is TRBV21-1 and J is TRBJ2-4; TRBD2, the D gene given by the table, was not confirmed from the DNA. TRBV21-1 is marked as a pseudogene. The CDR3 extends over 17 amino acids. The DNA for the CDR3 is TGTGCCAGCAGCCTAGTTCGTCAGTTCGGCCGCTCAAACATTCAGTACTTC. Protein product: CASSLVRQFGRSNIQYF.

The chain combines TRBV25-1 with TRBJ1-5; a weak D match, TRBD1 (5 bases). This CDR3 has 16 residues. Per germline, CDR1 MGHDK and CDR2 SYGVNS. Between the trimmed V and J ends, which lost 6 bases and 1 base, there was a span of 16 bases. The CDR3 sequence is CASSPRGGVSNQPQHF. The CDR3 DNA follows: TGTGCCAGCAGCCCCCGCGGGGGGGTAAGCAATCAGCCCCAGCATTTT.

J is TRBJ1-1 and V is TRBV27; TRBD1 agrees at 11 bases. V shed 5 bases and J 4 bases; nucleotides not matched to a gene: 15. CDR1 is MNHEY, CDR2 SMNVEV, per germline (reference sequence). The CDR3 contains 18 residues. CDR3 in amino acids: CASSKHPGQGEVSTEAFF. The DNA of the CDR3 is TGTGCCAGCAGTAAACATCCGGGACAGGGGGAGGTTAGCACTGAAGCTTTCTTT.

This clone has just a few counts. The chain employs TRBV6-1 and TRBJ1-4; 7 bases fit TRBD1. There are 13 residues in the CDR3. Germline trimming cut 7 bases from V and 5 bases from J; bases unmatched to any gene: 4. The germline CDR1 and CDR2 sequences are MNHNS and SASEGT. CDR3 DNA: TGTGCCAGCACGGGACAGCGAAATGAAAAACTGTTTTTT. Translating it yields CASTGQRNEKLFF.

This sequence joins TRBV4-1 and TRBJ2-7; TRBD2 matches 7 bases. From germline, CDR1 is MGHRA and CDR2 YSYEKL. CDR3 size: 16 residues. V shed 0 bases and J 2 bases; nucleotides not matched to a gene: 7. The CDR3 here is CASSQDFLAETYEQYF. The CDR3 coding sequence is TGCGCCAGCAGCCAAGATTTCCTAGCGGAGACCTACGAGCAGTACTTC.

The chain recombines TRBV4-1 with TRBJ2-3; no clear D. Trimming took 0 bases from V and 4 from J, leaving 8 bases between them. This CDR3 region has 14 residues. Germline V gene sequence: CDR1 MGHRA, CDR2 YSYEKL. Written as DNA, the CDR3 is TGCGCCAGCAGCCAAGATTCCACGGCAGATACGCAGTATTTT. It encodes CASSQDSTADTQYF.

This clone was detected once. The chain is built from TRBV4-1 and TRBJ2-1; TRBD2 matches 8 bases. The CDR3 extends over 17 amino acids. Germline CDR1 reads MGHRA; CDR2 reads YSYEKL. J lost 8 bases, V lost 0 bases, and 12 bases had no gene match. CDR3 amino acids: CASSQDPTGGPLDEQFF. CDR3 coding DNA: TGCGCCAGCAGCCAAGATCCAACGGGAGGGCCTCTGGATGAGCAGTTCTTC.

The chain couples TRBV5-6 to TRBJ2-7; TRBD1 might be the D (7 bases). This CDR3 is built from 15 residues. The V and J ends lost 3 bases and 3 bases respectively, with 16 bases between them. CDR1 SGHDT and CDR2 YYEEEE come from the germline V gene. The CDR3 loop is CASSYFWRDSYEQYF. In DNA form, the CDR3 reads TGTGCCAGCAGCTACTTCTGGCGGGACAGCTACGAGCAGTACTTC. The full variable domain, rest sourced from reference TRBV5-6 and TRBJ2-7, is DAGVTQSPTHLIKTRGQQVTLRCSPKSGHDTVSWYQQALGQGPQFIFQYYEEEERQRGNFPDRFSGHQFPNYSSELNVNALLLGDSALYLCASSYFWRDSYEQYFGPGTRLTVT.

This chain links TRBV16 with TRBJ2-1; TRBD2 agrees at 8 bases. Trimming at V came to 0 bases and at J to 0 bases, leaving 7 bases not matched to a gene. CDR1 is KGHSY, CDR2 FQNENV, per germline. The CDR3 is made up of 18 amino acids. This CDR3 reads CASSQSLAGRPSYNEQFF. DNA of the CDR3: TGTGCCAGCAGCCAATCTTTAGCGGGACGCCCCTCCTACAATGAGCAGTTCTTC.

As DNA, the CDR3 is TGTGCCAGCTCACCACCGAAGGGACAGGGTCTTAACTATGGCTACACCTTC. It is translated as CASSPPKGQGLNYGYTF. The gene calls are TRBV18 and TRBJ1-2, with 9 bases identical to TRBD1. Trimming at V came to 0 bases and at J to 1 base, leaving 6 bases not matched to a gene. The CDR3 loop spans 17 amino acids. CDR1 and CDR2 from the germline V gene are KGHSH and LQKENI. Full variable domain (rest looked up from reference TRBV18 and TRBJ1-2): NAGVMQNPRHLVRRRGQEARLRCSPMKGHSHVYWYRQLPEEGLKFMVYLQKENIIDESGMPKERFSAEFPKEGPSILRIQQVVRGDSAAYFCASSPPKGQGLNYGYTFGSGTRLTVV.

The J gene is TRBJ2-7, the V gene TRBV4-1, with D possibly being TRBD2 (5 bases). The V gene lost 1 base and the J gene lost 4 bases, with 8 bases spanning the gap. There are 13 residues in the CDR3. Germline V gives CDR1 MGHRA, CDR2 YSYEKL. As DNA, the CDR3 is TGCGCCAGCAGCCAAGTCGGGGTTTACGAGCAGTACTTC. This translates into CASSQVGVYEQYF.

The V call is TRBV7-2, the J call TRBJ1-2; TRBD1 matches at 9 bases. Germline CDR1 SGHTA, CDR2 FQGNSA. The CDR3 runs to 13 residues. Trimming at V came to 5 bases and at J to 8 bases, leaving 6 bases not matched to a gene. CDR3 nucleotides: TGTGCCAGCAGCCCAGACAGGGGGTTCGGCTACACCTTC. Its translation is CASSPDRGFGYTF.

This chain uses TRBV9 with TRBJ1-4; maybe TRBD1 (5 bases). This CDR3 comprises 20 residues. Trimming took 4 bases from V and 0 from J, leaving 25 bases between them. Germline CDR1 is SGDLS and CDR2 is YYNGEE. The CDR3 region is CASSLGPTGLAGATNEKLFF. In DNA form, the CDR3 reads TGTGCCAGCAGCCTCGGTCCAACGGGGCTCGCCGGGGCAACTAATGAAAAACTGTTTTTT.

The gene calls are TRBV5-1 and TRBJ2-3, with a possible D match to TRBD2 (6 bases). Germline CDR1 is SGHRS and CDR2 is YFSETQ. V was cut by 0 bases and J by 0 bases, with 11 bases left in between. The CDR3 spans 16 residues. CDR3 coding DNA: TGCGCCAGCAGCTTGGAGGGCGGGATGAGCACAGATACGCAGTATTTT. This codes for CASSLEGGMSTDTQYF.

This rearrangement joins TRBV29-1 to TRBJ2-3, with D tentatively TRBD1 (6 bases). The germline CDR1 and CDR2 sequences are SQVTM and ANQGSEA. The length of the CDR3 is 12 residues. Between the trimmed V and J ends, which lost 8 bases and 1 base, there was a span of 10 bases. In nucleotides, the CDR3 is TGCAGCCCGGACAGCGGCACAGATACGCAGTATTTT. This codes for CSPDSGTDTQYF.

The V and J genes are TRBV7-2 and TRBJ2-7; a possible D gene is TRBD1 (5 bases). Germline values: CDR1 SGHTA, CDR2 FQGNSA. The CDR3 contains 12 residues. V lost 5 bases to trimming and J lost 3 bases, with 8 bases between them. The CDR3 reads CASSQGVYEQYF. The DNA of the CDR3 is TGTGCCAGCAGCCAAGGGGTCTACGAGCAGTACTTC.

This clone was seen a few times. The rearrangement links TRBV18 to TRBJ1-5; TRBD1 is a possible D gene (5 bases). CDR3 length equals 14 residues. The V end lost 5 bases, the J end lost 1 base, and 9 bases lay between the germline ends. Germline assignment: CDR1 KGHSH and CDR2 LQKENI. The CDR3 here is CASSGTLSNQPQHF. CDR3 DNA: TGTGCCAGCTCAGGGACTTTGAGCAATCAGCCCCAGCATTTT.

The rearrangement uses TRBV19 and TRBJ1-3, with a possible D match to TRBD1 (6 bases). Looked up from germline, CDR1 is LNHDA and CDR2 is SQIVND (reference sequence). Trimming removed 7 bases from V and 4 bases from J, with 20 bases in between. The CDR3 length is 16 residues. The CDR3 sequence is CASTFGGPLAGNTIYF. In DNA form, the CDR3 reads TGTGCCAGTACGTTCGGGGGGCCCTTAGCGGGAAACACCATATATTTT.

CDR3 sequence reads: CASSLTGEETQYF. Here the CDR3 DNA reads TGCGCCAGCAGCTTGACGGGGGAAGAGACCCAGTACTTC. The chain is built from TRBV5-1 and TRBJ2-5; TRBD2 is a possible D gene (6 bases). This CDR3 has 13 amino acids. V lost 1 base and J 3 bases, leaving 7 bases between the germline ends. Germline V gene data show CDR1 as SGHRS and CDR2 as YFSETQ.

This chain connects TRBV11-3 to TRBJ2-3, with 11 bases that match TRBD2. V was pared by 5 bases and J by 6 bases, with 4 bases of the junction left unmatched. This CDR3 has 14 residues. Germline CDR1 and CDR2: SGHNT and YENEEA. CDR3 nucleotides: TGTGCCAGCAGCCTAGCGGGAGGTGGGGATACGCAGTATTTT. As protein: CASSLAGGGDTQYF.

CDR3 residues: CASRSGARETQYF. Here the CDR3 DNA reads TGTGCCAGCAGGTCCGGGGCGCGGGAGACCCAGTACTTC. The chain has TRBV7-9 and TRBJ2-5; D could derive from TRBD1 or TRBD2 (5 bases each). The CDR3 contains 13 residues. Deletions cut 6 bases from V and 5 bases from J, with 13 bases between. In germline, CDR1 is SEHNR, CDR2 FQNEAQ (reference sequence).

V is TRBV18 and J is TRBJ2-2; D is ambiguous. The CDR3 is made up of 15 amino acids. Germline V CDR1 and CDR2: KGHSH, LQKENI. Trimming removed 2 bases from V and 1 base from J, with 8 bases in between. Here the CDR3 reads CASSPSTGNTGELFF. The CDR3 DNA reads as TGTGCCAGCTCACCATCTACCGGGAACACCGGGGAGCTGTTTTTT.